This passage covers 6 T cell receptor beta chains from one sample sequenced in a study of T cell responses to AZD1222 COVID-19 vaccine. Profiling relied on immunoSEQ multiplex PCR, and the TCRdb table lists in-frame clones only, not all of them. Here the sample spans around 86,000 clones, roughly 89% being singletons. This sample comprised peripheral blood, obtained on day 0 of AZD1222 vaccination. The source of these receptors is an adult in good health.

The CDR3 DNA reads TGTGCCAGTAGTAGAGGACAGGTCTCGGGCAATCAGCCCCAGCATTTT. Encoded protein: CASSRGQVSGNQPQHF. The chain carries TRBV19 and TRBJ1-5, with 7 bases aligning to TRBD1. Per the germline V gene, CDR1 is LNHDA and CDR2 is SQIVND (reference sequence). The CDR3 is made up of 16 amino acids. The J segment lost 2 bases and the V segment lost 4 bases, leaving 8 bases of the junction unmatched. Filled out from reference TRBV19 and TRBJ1-5, the complete variable domain reads DGGITQSPKYLFRKEGQNVTLSCEQNLNHDAMYWYRQDPGQGLRLIYYSQIVNDFQKGDIAEGYSVSREKKESFPLTVTSAQKNPTAFYLCASSRGQVSGNQPQHFGDGTRLSIL.

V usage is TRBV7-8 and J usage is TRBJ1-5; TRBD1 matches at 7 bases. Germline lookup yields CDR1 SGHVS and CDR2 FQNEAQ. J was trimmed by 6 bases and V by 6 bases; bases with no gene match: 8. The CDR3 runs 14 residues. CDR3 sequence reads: CASRRDRVSQPQHF. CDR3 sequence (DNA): TGTGCCAGCAGGAGAGACAGGGTTTCTCAGCCCCAGCATTTT.

CDR3: CASSLGGRTEAFF. In DNA form, the CDR3 reads TGTGCCAGCAGCTTAGGAGGGCGGACTGAAGCTTTCTTT. The rearrangement joins TRBV7-2 to TRBJ1-1; no reliable D call. Germline V lookup: CDR1 SGHTA, CDR2 FQGNSA. V was clipped by 1 base and J by 5 bases, with 8 bases between them. The CDR3 is made up of 13 amino acids.

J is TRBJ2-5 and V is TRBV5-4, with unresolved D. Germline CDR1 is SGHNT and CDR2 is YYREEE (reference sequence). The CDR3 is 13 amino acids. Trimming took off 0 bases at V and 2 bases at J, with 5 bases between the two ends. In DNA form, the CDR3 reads TGTGCCAGCAGCTTGGAGTCTCAAGAGACCCAGTACTTC. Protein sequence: CASSLESQETQYF.

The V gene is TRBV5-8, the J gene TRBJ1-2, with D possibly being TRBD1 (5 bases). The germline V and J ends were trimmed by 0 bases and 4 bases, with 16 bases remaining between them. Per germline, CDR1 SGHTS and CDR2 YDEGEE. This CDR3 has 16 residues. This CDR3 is CASSLGGVGVGYGYTF. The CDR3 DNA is TGTGCCAGCAGCTTGGGCGGCGTAGGGGTAGGCTATGGCTACACCTTC. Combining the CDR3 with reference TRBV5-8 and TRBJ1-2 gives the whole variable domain EAGVTQSPTHLIKTRGQQATLRCSPISGHTSVYWYQQALGLGLQFLLWYDEGEERNRGNFPPRFSGRQFPNYSSELNVNALELEDSALYLCASSLGGVGVGYGYTFGSGTRLTVV.

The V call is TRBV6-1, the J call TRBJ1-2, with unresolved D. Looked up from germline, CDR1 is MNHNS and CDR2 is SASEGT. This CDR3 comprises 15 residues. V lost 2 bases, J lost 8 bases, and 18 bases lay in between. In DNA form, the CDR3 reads TGTGCCAGCAGTGAAAGAGGACGCTTATCGGGAGGCTACACCTTC. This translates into CASSERGRLSGGYTF.